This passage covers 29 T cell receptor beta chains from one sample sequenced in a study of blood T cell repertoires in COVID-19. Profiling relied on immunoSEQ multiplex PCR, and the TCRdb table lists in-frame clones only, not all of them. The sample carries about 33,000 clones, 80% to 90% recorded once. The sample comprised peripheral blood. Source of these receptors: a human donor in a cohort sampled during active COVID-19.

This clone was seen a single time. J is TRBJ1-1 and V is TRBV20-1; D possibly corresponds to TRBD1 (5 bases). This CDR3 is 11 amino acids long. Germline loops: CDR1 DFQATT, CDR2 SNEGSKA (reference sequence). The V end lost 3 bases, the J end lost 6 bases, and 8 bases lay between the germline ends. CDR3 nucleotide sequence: TGCAGTGCTAGTTGGGGGGCTGAAGCTTTCTTT. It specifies CSASWGAEAFF.

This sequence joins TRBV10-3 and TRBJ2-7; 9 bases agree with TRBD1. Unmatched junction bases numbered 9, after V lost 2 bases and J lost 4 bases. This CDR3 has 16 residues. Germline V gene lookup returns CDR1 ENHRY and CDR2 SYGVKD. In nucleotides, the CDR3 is TGTGCCATCAGTGAGCCGGGACAGGGACCCACTTACGAGCAGTACTTC. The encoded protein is CAISEPGQGPTYEQYF.

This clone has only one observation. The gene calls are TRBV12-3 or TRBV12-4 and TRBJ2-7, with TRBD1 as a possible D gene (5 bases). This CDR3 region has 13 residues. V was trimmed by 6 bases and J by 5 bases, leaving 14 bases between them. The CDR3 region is CASRQQDTDEQYF. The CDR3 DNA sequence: TGTGCCAGCAGACAGCAGGACACGGACGAGCAGTACTTC.

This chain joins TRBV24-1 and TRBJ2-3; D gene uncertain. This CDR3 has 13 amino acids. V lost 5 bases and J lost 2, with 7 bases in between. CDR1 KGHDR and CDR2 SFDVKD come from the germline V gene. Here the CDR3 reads CATSASPTDTQYF. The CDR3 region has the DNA TGTGCCACCAGTGCTAGTCCCACAGATACGCAGTATTTT.

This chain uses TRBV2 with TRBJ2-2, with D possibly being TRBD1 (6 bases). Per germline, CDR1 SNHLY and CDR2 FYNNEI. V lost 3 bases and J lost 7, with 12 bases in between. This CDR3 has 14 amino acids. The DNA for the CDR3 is TGTGCCAGCAGTGAGGTGGGGGCAAGCGGGGAGCTGTTTTTT. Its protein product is CASSEVGASGELFF.

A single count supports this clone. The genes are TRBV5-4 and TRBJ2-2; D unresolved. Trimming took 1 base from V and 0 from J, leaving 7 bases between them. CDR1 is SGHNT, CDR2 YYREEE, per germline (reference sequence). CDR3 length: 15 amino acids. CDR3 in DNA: TGTGCCAGCAGCTTGAACCGAGCGAACACCGGGGAGCTGTTTTTT. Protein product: CASSLNRANTGELFF.

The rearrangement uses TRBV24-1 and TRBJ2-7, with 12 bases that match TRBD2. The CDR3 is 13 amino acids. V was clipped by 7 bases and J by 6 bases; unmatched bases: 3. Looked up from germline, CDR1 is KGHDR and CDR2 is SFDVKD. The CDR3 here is CATSPSGRGEQYF. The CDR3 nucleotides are TGTGCCACCAGCCCTAGCGGGAGGGGCGAGCAGTACTTC.

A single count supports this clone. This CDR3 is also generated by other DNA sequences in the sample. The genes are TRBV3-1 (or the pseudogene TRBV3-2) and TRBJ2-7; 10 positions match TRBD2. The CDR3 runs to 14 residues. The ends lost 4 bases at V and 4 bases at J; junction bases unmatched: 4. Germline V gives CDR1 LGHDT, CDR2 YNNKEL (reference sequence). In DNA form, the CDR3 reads TGTGCCAGCAGCCCTTGGACTAGCGGATACGAGCAGTACTTC. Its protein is CASSPWTSGYEQYF.

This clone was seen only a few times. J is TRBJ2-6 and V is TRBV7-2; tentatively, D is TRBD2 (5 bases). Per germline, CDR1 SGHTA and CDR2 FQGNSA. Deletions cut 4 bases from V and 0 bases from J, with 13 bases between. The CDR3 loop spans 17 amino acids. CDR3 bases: TGTGCCAGCAGCTCACAGATCGACTACTCTGGGGCCAACGTCCTGACTTTC. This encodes CASSSQIDYSGANVLTF.

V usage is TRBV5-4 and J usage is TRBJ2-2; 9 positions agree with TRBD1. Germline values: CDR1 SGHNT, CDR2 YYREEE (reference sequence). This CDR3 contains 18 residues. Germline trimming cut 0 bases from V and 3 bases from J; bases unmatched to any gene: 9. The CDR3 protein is CASSLGGTGGADTGELFF. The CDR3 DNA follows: TGTGCCAGCAGCTTGGGGGGTACAGGGGGCGCGGACACCGGGGAGCTGTTTTTT.

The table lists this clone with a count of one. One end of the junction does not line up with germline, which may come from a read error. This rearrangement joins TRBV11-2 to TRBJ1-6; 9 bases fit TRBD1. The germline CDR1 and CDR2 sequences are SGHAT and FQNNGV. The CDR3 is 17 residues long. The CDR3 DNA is TGTGCCAGCAGCCCGATGGACCGGGACAGGGATAAATCACCCCTCCACTTT. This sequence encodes CASSPMDRDRDKSPLHF.

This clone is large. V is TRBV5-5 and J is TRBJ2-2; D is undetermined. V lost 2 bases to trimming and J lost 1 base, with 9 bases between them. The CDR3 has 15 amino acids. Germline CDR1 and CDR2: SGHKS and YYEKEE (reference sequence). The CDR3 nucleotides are TGTGCCAGCAGCTTATCGTGGCAGAACACCGGGGAGCTGTTTTTT. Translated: CASSLSWQNTGELFF.

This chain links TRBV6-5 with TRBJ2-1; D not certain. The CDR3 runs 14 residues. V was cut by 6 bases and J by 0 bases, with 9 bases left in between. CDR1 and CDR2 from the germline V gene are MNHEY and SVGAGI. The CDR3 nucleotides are TGTGCCAGCAGGGCGGTAAGCTCCTACAATGAGCAGTTCTTC. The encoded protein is CASRAVSSYNEQFF.

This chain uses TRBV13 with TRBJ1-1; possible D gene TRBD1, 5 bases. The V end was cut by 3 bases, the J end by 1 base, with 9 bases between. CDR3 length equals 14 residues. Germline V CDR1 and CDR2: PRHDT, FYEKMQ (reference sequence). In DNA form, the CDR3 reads TGTGCCAGCAGCTTCCAGGGAGGGAACACTGAAGCTTTCTTT. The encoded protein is CASSFQGGNTEAFF.

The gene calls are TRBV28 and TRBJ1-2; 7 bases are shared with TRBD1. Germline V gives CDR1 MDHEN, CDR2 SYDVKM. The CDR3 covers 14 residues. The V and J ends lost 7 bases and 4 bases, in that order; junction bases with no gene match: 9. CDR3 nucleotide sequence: TGTGCCAGCAACCGGAACAGGGGAGCCTATGGCTACACCTTC. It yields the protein CASNRNRGAYGYTF.

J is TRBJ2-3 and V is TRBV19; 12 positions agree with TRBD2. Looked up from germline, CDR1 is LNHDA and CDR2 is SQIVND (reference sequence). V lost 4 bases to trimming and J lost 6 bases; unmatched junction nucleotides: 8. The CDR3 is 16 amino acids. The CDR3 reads CASSTRTSGDRDTQYF. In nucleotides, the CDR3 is TGTGCCAGTAGTACCCGGACTAGCGGGGACCGGGATACGCAGTATTTT.

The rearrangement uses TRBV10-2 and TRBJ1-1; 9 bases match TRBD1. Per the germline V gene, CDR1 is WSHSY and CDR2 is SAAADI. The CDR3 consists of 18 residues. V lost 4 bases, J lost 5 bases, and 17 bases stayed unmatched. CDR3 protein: CASSGGRDRVFLGTEAFF. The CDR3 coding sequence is TGCGCCAGCAGTGGGGGGCGGGACAGGGTGTTTTTGGGAACTGAAGCTTTCTTT.

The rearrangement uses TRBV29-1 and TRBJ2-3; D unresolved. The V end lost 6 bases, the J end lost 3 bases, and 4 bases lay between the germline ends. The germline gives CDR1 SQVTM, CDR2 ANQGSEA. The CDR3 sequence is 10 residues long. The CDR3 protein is CSVGTDTQYF. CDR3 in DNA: TGCAGCGTCGGGACAGATACGCAGTATTTT.

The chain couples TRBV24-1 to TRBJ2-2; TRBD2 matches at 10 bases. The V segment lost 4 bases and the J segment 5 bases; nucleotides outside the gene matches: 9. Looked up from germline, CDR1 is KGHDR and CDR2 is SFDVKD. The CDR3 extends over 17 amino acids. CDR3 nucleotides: TGTGCCACCAGTGAACCTCAAGCGGGAGGGTGGACCGGGGAGCTGTTTTTT. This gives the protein CATSEPQAGGWTGELFF.

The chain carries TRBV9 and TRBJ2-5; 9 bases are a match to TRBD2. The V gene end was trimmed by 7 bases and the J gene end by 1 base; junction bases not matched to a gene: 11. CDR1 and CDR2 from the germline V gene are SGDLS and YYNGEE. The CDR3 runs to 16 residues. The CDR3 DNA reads TGTGCCAGCGCCGCGGGGGGTAGCGGGAGCCAAGAGACCCAGTACTTC. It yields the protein CASAAGGSGSQETQYF.

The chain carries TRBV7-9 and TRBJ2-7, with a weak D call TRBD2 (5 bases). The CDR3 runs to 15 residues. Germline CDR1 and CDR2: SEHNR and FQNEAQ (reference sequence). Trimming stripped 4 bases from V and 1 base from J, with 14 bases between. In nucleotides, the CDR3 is TGTGCCAGCAGCTACGCGGGCAGAGGGTCCTACGAGCAGTACTTC. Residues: CASSYAGRGSYEQYF.

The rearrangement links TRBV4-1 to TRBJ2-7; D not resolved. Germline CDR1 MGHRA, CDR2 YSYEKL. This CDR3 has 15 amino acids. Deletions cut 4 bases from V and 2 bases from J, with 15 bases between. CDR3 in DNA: TGCGCCAGCAGCCCGTACGTGGAAGCGACCTACGAGCAGTACTTC. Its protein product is CASSPYVEATYEQYF.

CDR3 residues: CASSARAGSEAFF. In DNA, the CDR3 is TGTGCCAGCAGCGCTCGAGCAGGGTCTGAAGCTTTCTTT. V and J are TRBV9 and TRBJ1-1, with TRBD1 as a possible D gene (5 bases). This CDR3 region has 13 residues. Trimming left V 3 bases short and J 6 bases short, with 12 bases between. The germline V gene encodes CDR1 SGDLS and CDR2 YYNGEE.

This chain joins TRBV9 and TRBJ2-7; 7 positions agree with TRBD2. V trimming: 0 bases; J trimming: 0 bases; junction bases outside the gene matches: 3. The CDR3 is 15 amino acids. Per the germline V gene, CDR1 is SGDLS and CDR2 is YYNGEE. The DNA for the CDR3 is TGTGCCAGCAGCGTAGGGGCTAGCGGCTCCTACGAGCAGTACTTC. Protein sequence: CASSVGASGSYEQYF.

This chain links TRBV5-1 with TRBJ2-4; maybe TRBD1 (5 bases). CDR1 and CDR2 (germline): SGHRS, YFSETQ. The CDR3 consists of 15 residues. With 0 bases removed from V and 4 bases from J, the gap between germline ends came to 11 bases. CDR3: CASSLGDRAKNIQYF. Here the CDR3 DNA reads TGCGCCAGCAGCTTGGGAGACAGAGCAAAAAACATTCAGTACTTC.

CDR3 coding DNA: TGTGCCACCAGCAGCTATCGGGGGGAGGGCGAGACCCAGTACTTC. This translates into CATSSYRGEGETQYF. The chain uses TRBV24-1 and TRBJ2-5; 7 bases are shared with TRBD2. The CDR3 sequence is 15 residues long. The germline gives CDR1 KGHDR, CDR2 SFDVKD. The V gene end was trimmed by 7 bases and the J gene end by 5 bases; junction bases not matched to a gene: 12.

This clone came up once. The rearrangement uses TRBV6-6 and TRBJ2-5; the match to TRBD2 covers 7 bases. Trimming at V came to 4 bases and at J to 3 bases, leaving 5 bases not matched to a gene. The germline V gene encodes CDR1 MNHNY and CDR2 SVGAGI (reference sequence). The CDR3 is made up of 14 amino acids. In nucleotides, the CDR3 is TGTGCCAGCAGTTCGGGGGGAAGGAAAGAGACCCAGTACTTC. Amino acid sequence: CASSSGGRKETQYF.

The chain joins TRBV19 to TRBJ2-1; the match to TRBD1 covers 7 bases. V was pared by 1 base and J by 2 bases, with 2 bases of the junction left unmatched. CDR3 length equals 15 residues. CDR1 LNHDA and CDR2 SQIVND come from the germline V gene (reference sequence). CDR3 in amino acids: CASSIGGQAYNEQFF. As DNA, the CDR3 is TGTGCCAGTAGTATAGGAGGACAGGCCTACAATGAGCAGTTCTTC.

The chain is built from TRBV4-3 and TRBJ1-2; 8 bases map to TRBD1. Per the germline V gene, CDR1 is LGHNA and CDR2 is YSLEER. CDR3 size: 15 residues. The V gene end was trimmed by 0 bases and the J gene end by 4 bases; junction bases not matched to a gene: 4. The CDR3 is CASSQEGRGLYGYTF. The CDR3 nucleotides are TGCGCCAGCAGCCAAGAGGGCAGGGGGCTCTATGGCTACACCTTC.